The clone carrying this TCR beta chain has only one observation. What it recognizes is unknown. V was pared by 0 bases and J by 7 bases, with 16 bases between. CDR1 and CDR2 from the germline V gene are LGHNT and FRNRAP. CDR3 length: 17 amino acids. The data were taken from a study of T cells and Merkel cell carcinoma outcomes. Study-level points and caveats: In Merkel cell carcinoma, repertoire and T-cell density reportedly predicted outcomes.

Produced via immunoSEQ multiplex PCR; TCRdb's table is partial and in-frame only. The data contain approximately 7,000 clones, about 90% of them singletons. The receptor's source is a human donor with Merkel cell carcinoma. The chain recombines TRBV12-5 with TRBJ2-6; the D gene is possibly TRBD1 (5 bases). Sample: tumor tissue from Merkel cell carcinoma. The CDR3 DNA is TGTGCTAGTGGTTTGGTACTGGGGCAGCCAGGTGCCAACGTCCTGACTTTC. Residues: CASGLVLGQPGANVLTF.